The clone carrying this TCR beta chain was seen repeatedly, ten times or more. This record comes from a study of T cells after yellow fever vaccination. Template-switching 5'RACE yielded the TCR cDNA; a universal primer site and UMIs were added in the process. TCRdb itself ran the 5' RACE reads through MiXCR, one entry per CDR3 protein. The sample contains 250,000 to 400,000 distinct CDR3 sequences, 3.5% to 5% of which appear only once. Material: PBMCs, obtained 15 days after the yellow fever booster vaccination. The clonotype comes from a man aged 18 to 35 who received the YFV17D yellow fever vaccine.

DNA for the CDR3: TGTGCCAGCAGCCGCGGGGGCCGGGAGACAGATACGCAGTATTTT. Translated: CASSRGGRETDTQYF. This rearrangement joins TRBV7-3 to TRBJ2-3; possibly TRBD2 for D (7 bases). V was trimmed by 5 bases and J by 3 bases, leaving 15 bases between them. Per germline, CDR1 SGHTA and CDR2 FQGTGA. This CDR3 spans 15 amino acids.